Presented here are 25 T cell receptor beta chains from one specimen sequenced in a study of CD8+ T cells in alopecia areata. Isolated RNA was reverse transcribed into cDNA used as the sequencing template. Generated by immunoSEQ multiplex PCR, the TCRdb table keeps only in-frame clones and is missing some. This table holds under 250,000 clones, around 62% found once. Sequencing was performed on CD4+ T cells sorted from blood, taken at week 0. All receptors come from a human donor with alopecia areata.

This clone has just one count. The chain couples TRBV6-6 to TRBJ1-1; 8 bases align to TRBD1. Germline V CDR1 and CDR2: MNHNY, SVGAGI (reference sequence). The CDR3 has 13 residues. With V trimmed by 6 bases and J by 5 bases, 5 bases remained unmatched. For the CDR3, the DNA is TGTGCCAGCAGCGGACAGGGTCGGACTGAAGCTTTCTTT. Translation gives CASSGQGRTEAFF.

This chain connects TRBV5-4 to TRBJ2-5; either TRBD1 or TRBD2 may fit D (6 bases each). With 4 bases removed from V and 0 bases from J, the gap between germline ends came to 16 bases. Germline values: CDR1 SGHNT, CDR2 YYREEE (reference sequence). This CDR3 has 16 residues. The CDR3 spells CASSPPGGGYQETQYF. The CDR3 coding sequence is TGTGCCAGCAGCCCCCCCGGGGGCGGGTACCAAGAGACCCAGTACTTC.

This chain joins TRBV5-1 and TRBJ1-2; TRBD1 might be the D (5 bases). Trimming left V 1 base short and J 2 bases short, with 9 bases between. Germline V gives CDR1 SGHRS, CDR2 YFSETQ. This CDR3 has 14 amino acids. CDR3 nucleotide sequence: TGCGCCAGCAGCTTGTCCGGGACGAACTATGGCTACACCTTC. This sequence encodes CASSLSGTNYGYTF. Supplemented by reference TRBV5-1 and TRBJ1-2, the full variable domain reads KAGVTQTPRYLIKTRGQQVTLSCSPISGHRSVSWYQQTPGQGLQFLFEYFSETQRNKGNFPGRFSGRQFSNSRSEMNVSTLELGDSALYLCASSLSGTNYGYTFGSGTRLTVV.

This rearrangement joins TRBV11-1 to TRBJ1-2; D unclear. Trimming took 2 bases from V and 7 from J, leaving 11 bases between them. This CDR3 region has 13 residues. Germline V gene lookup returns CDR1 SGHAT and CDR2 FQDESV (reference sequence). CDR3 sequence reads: CASSLIAAVGYTF. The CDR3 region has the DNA TGTGCCAGCAGCTTAATCGCGGCAGTTGGCTACACCTTC.

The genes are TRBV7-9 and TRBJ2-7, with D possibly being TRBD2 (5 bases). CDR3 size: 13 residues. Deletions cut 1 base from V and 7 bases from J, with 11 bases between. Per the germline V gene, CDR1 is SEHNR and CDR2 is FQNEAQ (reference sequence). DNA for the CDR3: TGTGCCAGCAGCTTAGACCGGACGGGAGAGCAGTACTTC. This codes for CASSLDRTGEQYF.

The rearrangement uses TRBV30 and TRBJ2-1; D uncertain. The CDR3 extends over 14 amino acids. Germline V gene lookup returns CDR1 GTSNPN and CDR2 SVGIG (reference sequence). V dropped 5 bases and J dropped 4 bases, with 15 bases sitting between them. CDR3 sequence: CAWGKGDWYNEQFF. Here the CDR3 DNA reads TGTGCCTGGGGAAAGGGCGATTGGTACAATGAGCAGTTCTTC.

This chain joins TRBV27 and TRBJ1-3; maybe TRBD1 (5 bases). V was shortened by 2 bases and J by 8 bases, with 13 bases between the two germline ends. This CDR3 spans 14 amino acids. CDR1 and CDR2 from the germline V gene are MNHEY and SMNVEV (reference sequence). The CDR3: CASSLLGRGDTIYF. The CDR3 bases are TGTGCCAGCAGTTTACTGGGGCGAGGAGACACCATATATTTT.

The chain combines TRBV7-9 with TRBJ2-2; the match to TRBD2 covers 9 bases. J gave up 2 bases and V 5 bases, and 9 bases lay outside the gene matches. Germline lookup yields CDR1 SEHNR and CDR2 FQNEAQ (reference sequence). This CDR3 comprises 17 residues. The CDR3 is CASSPQLAGLNTGELFF. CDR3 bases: TGTGCCAGCAGCCCACAGCTAGCGGGACTTAACACCGGGGAGCTGTTTTTT.

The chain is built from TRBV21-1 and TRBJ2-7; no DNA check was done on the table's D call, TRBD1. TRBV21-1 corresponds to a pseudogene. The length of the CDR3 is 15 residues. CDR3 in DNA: TGTGCCAGCAGCAAACTACTATACAGGGCGCGGGAGCAGTACTTC. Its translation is CASSKLLYRAREQYF.

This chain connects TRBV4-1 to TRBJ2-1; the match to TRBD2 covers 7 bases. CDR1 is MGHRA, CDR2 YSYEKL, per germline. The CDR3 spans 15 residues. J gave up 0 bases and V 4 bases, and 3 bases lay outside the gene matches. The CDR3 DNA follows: TGCGCCAGCAGCCCCTCTAGCGGCTCCTACAATGAGCAGTTCTTC. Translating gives CASSPSSGSYNEQFF.

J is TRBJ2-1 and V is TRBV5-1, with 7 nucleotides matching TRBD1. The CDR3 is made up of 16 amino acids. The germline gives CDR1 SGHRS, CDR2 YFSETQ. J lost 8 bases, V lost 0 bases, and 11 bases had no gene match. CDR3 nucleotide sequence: TGCGCCAGCAGCTTGGGTCCGGGACAGTCCTTTGATGAGCAGTTCTTC. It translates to CASSLGPGQSFDEQFF.

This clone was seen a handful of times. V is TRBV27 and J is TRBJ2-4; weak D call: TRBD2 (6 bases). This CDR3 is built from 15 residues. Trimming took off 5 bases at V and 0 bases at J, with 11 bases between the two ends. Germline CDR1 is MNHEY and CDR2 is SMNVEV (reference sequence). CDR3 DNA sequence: TGTGCCAGCAGTCTCGGGCGGGGAGCCAAAAACATTCAGTACTTC. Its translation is CASSLGRGAKNIQYF.

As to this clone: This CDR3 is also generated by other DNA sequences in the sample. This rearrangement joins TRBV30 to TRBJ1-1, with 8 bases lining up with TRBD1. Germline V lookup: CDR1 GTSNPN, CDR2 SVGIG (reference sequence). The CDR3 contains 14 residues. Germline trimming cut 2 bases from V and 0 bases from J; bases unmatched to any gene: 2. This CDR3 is CAWSQDRVNTEAFF. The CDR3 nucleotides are TGTGCCTGGAGTCAGGACAGGGTGAACACTGAAGCTTTCTTT.

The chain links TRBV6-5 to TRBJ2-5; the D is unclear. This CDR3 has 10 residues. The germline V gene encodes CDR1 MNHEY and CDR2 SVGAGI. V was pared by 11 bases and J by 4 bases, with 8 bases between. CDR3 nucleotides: TGTGCCGACGTCCTAGAGACCCAGTACTTC. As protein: CADVLETQYF.

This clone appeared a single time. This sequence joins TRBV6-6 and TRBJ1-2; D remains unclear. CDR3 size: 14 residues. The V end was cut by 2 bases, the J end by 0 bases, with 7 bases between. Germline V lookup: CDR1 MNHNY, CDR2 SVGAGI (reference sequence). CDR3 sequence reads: CASSYGSANYGYTF. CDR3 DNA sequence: TGTGCCAGCAGTTACGGATCAGCTAACTATGGCTACACCTTC.

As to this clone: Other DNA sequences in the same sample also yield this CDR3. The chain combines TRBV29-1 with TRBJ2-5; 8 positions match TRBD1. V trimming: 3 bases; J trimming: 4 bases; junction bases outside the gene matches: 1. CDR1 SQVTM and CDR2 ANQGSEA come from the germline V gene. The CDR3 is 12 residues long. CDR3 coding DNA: TGCAGCGTTGACAGGGGGCGAGAGACCCAGTACTTC. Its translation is CSVDRGRETQYF.

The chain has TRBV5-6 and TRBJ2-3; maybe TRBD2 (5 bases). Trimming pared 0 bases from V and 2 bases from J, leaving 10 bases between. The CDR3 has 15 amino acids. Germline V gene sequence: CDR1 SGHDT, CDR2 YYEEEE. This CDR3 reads CASSLVGGPTDTQYF. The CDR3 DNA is TGTGCCAGCAGCTTGGTTGGAGGACCCACAGATACGCAGTATTTT.

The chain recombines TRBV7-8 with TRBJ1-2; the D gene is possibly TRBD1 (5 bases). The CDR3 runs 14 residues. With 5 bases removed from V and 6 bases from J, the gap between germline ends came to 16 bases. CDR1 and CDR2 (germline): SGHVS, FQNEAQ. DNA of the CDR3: TGTGCCAGCAGCCTAATTGGGGGAGGGCATGGCTACACCTTC. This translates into CASSLIGGGHGYTF.

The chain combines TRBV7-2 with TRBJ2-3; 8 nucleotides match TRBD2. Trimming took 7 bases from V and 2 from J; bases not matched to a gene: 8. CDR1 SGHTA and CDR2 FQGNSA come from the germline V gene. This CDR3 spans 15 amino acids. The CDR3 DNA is TGTGCCAGCAACCCCAGCGGGGGACCCACAGATACGCAGTATTTT. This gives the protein CASNPSGGPTDTQYF.

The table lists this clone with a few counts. CDR3 sequence (DNA): TGTGCCAGCAGCTCCAAGCGGGAGGGCCAAGAGACCCAGTACTTC. This translates into CASSSKREGQETQYF. The chain combines TRBV7-3 with TRBJ2-5, with 10 bases aligning to TRBD2. The germline V gene has CDR1 SGHTA and CDR2 FQGTGA. The junction had 3 bases not matched to a gene; V was cut back by 4 bases and J by 1 base. The CDR3 consists of 15 residues.

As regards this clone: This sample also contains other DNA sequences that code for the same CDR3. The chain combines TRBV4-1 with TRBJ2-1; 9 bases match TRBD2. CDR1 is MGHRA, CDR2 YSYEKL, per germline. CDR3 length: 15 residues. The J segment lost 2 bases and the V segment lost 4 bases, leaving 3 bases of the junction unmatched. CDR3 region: CASSPGLAAYNEQFF. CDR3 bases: TGCGCCAGCAGCCCGGGACTAGCAGCCTACAATGAGCAGTTCTTC.

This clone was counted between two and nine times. The CDR3 DNA reads TGTGCCAGCAGCCCCACTAGCGGGGCCTACGAGCAGTACTTC. The encoded protein is CASSPTSGAYEQYF. The chain uses TRBV11-2 and TRBJ2-7; TRBD2 matches at 10 bases. This CDR3 is built from 14 residues. J lost 2 bases, V lost 5 bases, and 3 bases had no gene match. CDR1 and CDR2 from the germline V gene are SGHAT and FQNNGV.

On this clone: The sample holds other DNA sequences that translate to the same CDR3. Written as DNA, the CDR3 is TGTGCCAGCAGTGTGCTTTACGAGCAGTACTTC. It translates to CASSVLYEQYF. The chain uses TRBV2 and TRBJ2-7; D unresolved. V was cut by 4 bases and J by 4 bases, with 5 bases left in between. Germline V gene sequence: CDR1 SNHLY, CDR2 FYNNEI. This CDR3 is 11 amino acids long.

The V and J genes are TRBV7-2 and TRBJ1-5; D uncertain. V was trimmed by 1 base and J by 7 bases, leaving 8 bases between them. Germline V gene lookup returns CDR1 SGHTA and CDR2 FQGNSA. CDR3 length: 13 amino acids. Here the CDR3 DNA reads TGTGCCAGCAGCTTAGTGGTAGGGCAGCCCCAGCATTTT. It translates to CASSLVVGQPQHF.

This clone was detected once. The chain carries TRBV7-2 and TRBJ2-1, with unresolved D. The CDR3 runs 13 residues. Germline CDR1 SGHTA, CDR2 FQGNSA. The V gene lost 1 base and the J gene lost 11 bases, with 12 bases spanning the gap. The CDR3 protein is CASSLDNFLQQFF. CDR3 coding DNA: TGTGCCAGCAGCTTAGACAATTTTCTTCAGCAGTTCTTC. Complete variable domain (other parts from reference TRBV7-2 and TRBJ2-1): GAGVSQSPSNKVTEKGKDVELRCDPISGHTALYWYRQSLGQGLEFLIYFQGNSAPDKSGLPSDRFSAERTGGSVSTLTIQRTQQEDSAVYLCASSLDNFLQQFFGPGTRLTVL.